Listed below are T cell receptor beta chains from one sample, sequenced in a study of regulatory T cells in long-lasting Graves disease. Using its own MiXCR run on the multiplex PCR reads, TCRdb lists one record per CDR3 protein. The sample carries about 300,000 distinct CDR3 sequences, around 23% recorded once. The sequencing here drew on peripheral blood mononuclear cells (PBMCs), taken when the disease was refractory, from a patient treated with antithyroid drugs. The receptors were sampled from a female donor with Graves disease. Each CDR3 is given with its conserved first and last residue. A D gene is named only where the DNA matches it firmly. Only part of the rows carry a size: once, few, many, or a class if the clone is expanded.

v_gene,j_gene,abundance,d_gene,CDR3aa,CDR3nt
TRBV10-3,TRBJ2-5,NA,NA,CAISDPGVPTGETQYF,TGTGCCATCAGTGACCCCGGGGTACCCACGGGGGAGACCCAGTACTTC
TRBV19,TRBJ1-1,many,NA,CASSIGGRGNTEAFF,TGTGCCAGTAGTATCGGAGGCAGGGGGAACACTGAAGCTTTCTTT
TRBV18,TRBJ2-5,few,NA,CASSPWGQGQETQYF,TGTGCCAGCTCACCGTGGGGCCAGGGCCAAGAGACCCAGTACTTC
TRBV18,TRBJ1-4,NA,TRBD1,CASSRQGAANEKLFF,TGTGCCAGCTCACGCCAGGGGGCCGCGAATGAAAAACTGTTTTTT
TRBV30,TRBJ1-1,NA,NA,CAWRSLGHTEALF,TGTGCCTGGAGATCCTTGGGGCACACTGAAGCTCTCTTT
TRBV20-1,TRBJ2-7,many,NA,CSARDPQGRGYEQYF,TGCAGTGCTAGAGATCCACAGGGGCGGGGGTACGAGCAGTACTTC
TRBV6-1,TRBJ2-7,few,TRBD2,CASATGTSGRKQYF,TGTGCCAGCGCAACCGGGACTAGCGGGAGAAAGCAGTACTTC
TRBV20-1,TRBJ1-5,NA,NA,CSARDPQGSNQPQHF,TGCAGTGCTAGAGATCCCCAGGGTAGCAATCAGCCCCAGCATTTT
TRBV6-2/TRBV6-3,TRBJ2-7,many,NA,CASGGTGDEQYF,TGTGCCAGCGGCGGGACGGGGGACGAGCAGTACTTC
TRBV12-3/TRBV12-4,TRBJ1-1,many,TRBD1,CASSFIRGRRNTEAFF,TGTGCCAGCAGTTTTATAAGGGGGCGGAGGAACACTGAAGCTTTCTTT
TRBV7-2,TRBJ1-5,many,NA,CASSLGPQSQPQHF,TGTGCCAGCAGCTTAGGCCCCCAAAGTCAGCCCCAGCATTTT
TRBV7-3,TRBJ1-1,few,NA,CASSLMGEGSTEAFF,TGTGCCAGCAGCTTAATGGGAGAGGGGAGCACTGAAGCTTTCTTT
TRBV12-3/TRBV12-4,TRBJ2-7,many,TRBD1,CASSTGTGYNEQYF,TGTGCCAGCAGCACCGGGACAGGGTATAACGAGCAGTACTTC
TRBV28,TRBJ2-3,NA,NA,CASSFLAGESTDTQYF,TGTGCCAGCAGTTTTCTTGCAGGGGAGAGCACAGATACGCAGTATTTT
TRBV2,TRBJ1-1,many,NA,CASRGGTEAFF,TGTGCCAGCAGGGGGGGGACTGAAGCTTTCTTT
TRBV6-1,TRBJ1-1,many,TRBD1,CASSEDDRGNTEAFF,TGTGCCAGCAGTGAAGACGACAGGGGGAACACTGAAGCTTTCTTT
TRBV11-1,TRBJ2-3,NA,TRBD2,CASSRLAGADTQYF,TGTGCCAGCAGCCGGCTAGCGGGAGCAGATACGCAGTATTTT
TRBV10-2,TRBJ1-1,many,NA,CASRQGLGEMNTEAFF,TGCGCCAGCAGACAGGGTTTAGGGGAAATGAACACTGAAGCTTTCTTT